Following are 22 T cell receptor beta chains from one sample sequenced in a study of blood T cells in healthy people across ages. A second PCR of 7 to 11 cycles used a sample-barcoded 5' primer and a J-beta primer mix. From the 5' RACE reads, TCRdb called clonotypes with MiXCR, one entry per CDR3 protein. In the table there are about a million distinct CDR3 sequences, around two fifths of which are singletons. Material for sequencing was blood. The receptors shown here come from a man younger than 30 in good health.

This clonotype has just a few counts. The CDR3 sequence is CASSSSITGVSGYTF. For the CDR3, the DNA is TGTGCCAGCAGTTCCAGCATCACAGGGGTCTCCGGCTACACCTTC. The J gene is TRBJ1-2, the V gene TRBV28; TRBD1 aligns across 7 bases. Trimming at V came to 4 bases and at J to 8 bases, leaving 13 bases not matched to a gene. The CDR3 runs 15 residues. CDR1 and CDR2 from the germline V gene are MDHEN and SYDVKM.

In its sample, this clonotype was seen a few times. V usage is TRBV5-1 and J usage is TRBJ1-1, with a weak D call TRBD1 (6 bases). V lost 0 bases to trimming and J lost 4 bases, with 16 bases between them. CDR1 is SGHRS, CDR2 YFSETQ, per germline. The CDR3 consists of 16 residues. The CDR3 region has the DNA TGCGCCAGCAGCTTGGAGGTCACAGGGACTAGCACTGAAGCTTTCTTT. It translates to CASSLEVTGTSTEAFF.

This clonotype was seen a few times. The chain joins TRBV24-1 to TRBJ2-3, with D unresolved. The V gene's germline CDR1 is KGHDR and CDR2 SFDVKD. V dropped 6 bases and J dropped 0 bases, with 9 bases sitting between them. CDR3 size: 14 residues. The CDR3 region has the DNA TGTGCCACCAGTAACAGTCCTAGCACAGATACGCAGTATTTT. This translates into CATSNSPSTDTQYF.

This clonotype came up a few times. The CDR3: CASSVADPNEQFF. CDR3 nucleotide sequence: TGTGCCAGCAGCGTAGCCGACCCCAATGAGCAGTTCTTC. The chain has TRBV9 and TRBJ2-1, with D unresolved. Between the trimmed V and J ends, which lost 0 bases and 6 bases, there was a span of 7 bases. Germline CDR1 is SGDLS and CDR2 is YYNGEE. CDR3 size: 13 residues.

In regard to this clonotype: Compared with germline, one end of the junction differs, possibly owing to a read error. J is TRBJ1-1 and V is TRBV27, with 11 positions matching TRBD1. The CDR3 has 17 residues. CDR1 and CDR2 (germline): MNHEY, SMNVEV (reference sequence). CDR3 loop: CASSTGTGGLTNTGAFF. CDR3 DNA: TGTGCCAGCAGTACCGGGACAGGGGGATTGACGAACACTGGAGCTTTCTTT.

This clonotype was observed once. The chain recombines TRBV6-2 or TRBV6-3 with TRBJ2-1; 9 nucleotides match TRBD1. The CDR3 sequence is 15 residues long. The V gene end was trimmed by 1 base and the J gene end by 6 bases; junction bases not matched to a gene: 4. The germline V gene encodes CDR1 MNHEY and CDR2 SVGEGT. CDR3 in DNA: TGTGCCAGCAGTTACTTGGGGACAGGGTTCAATGAGCAGTTCTTC. It yields the protein CASSYLGTGFNEQFF.

V and J are TRBV5-4 and TRBJ1-1, with no clear D. The CDR3 covers 15 residues. Trimming took 4 bases from V and 4 from J, leaving 17 bases between them. Looked up from germline, CDR1 is SGHNT and CDR2 is YYREEE (reference sequence). The CDR3, as DNA: TGTGCCAGCAGCCCCACGGGTGGTCGGGTCACTGAAGCTTTCTTT. This sequence encodes CASSPTGGRVTEAFF.

This clonotype was observed a few times. The rearrangement uses TRBV5-1 and TRBJ1-2; D may be TRBD1 (5 bases). Trimming removed 0 bases from V and 11 bases from J, with 11 bases in between. CDR3 length: 12 amino acids. Germline V lookup: CDR1 SGHRS, CDR2 YFSETQ. This CDR3 is CASSLDPGGYTF. The CDR3, as DNA: TGCGCCAGCAGCTTGGATCCGGGGGGATACACCTTC.

For this clonotype: A clone one base away is much larger, so this may be a read error. This chain links TRBV7-6 with TRBJ2-1, with D possibly TRBD2 on 5 matching bases. The CDR3 runs 14 residues. Germline assignment: CDR1 SGHVS and CDR2 FNYEAQ. The CDR3 region is CASSVAPGRDEQFF. Written as DNA, the CDR3 is TGTGCCAGCAGCGTAGCGCCAGGTCGCGATGAGCAGTTCTTC.

This clonotype has more than one count but fewer than ten. This chain joins TRBV20-1 and TRBJ1-2; 8 positions match TRBD1. This CDR3 has 14 residues. Germline V gene data show CDR1 as DFQATT and CDR2 as SNEGSKA (reference sequence). The ends lost 6 bases at V and 8 bases at J; junction bases unmatched: 14. The CDR3 region has the DNA TGCAGTGCCCCTAATGCCCGGACAGGGTACGGCTACACCTTC. Its protein product is CSAPNARTGYGYTF.

The chain is built from TRBV5-1 and TRBJ2-3, with D perhaps TRBD2 (5 bases). The germline V and J ends were trimmed by 0 bases and 4 bases, with 12 bases remaining between them. CDR3 size: 15 residues. Germline V gene sequence: CDR1 SGHRS, CDR2 YFSETQ. The CDR3 region has the DNA TGCGCCAGCAGCTTGGAGCCAGAGAGGGCAGATACGCAGTATTTT. Its protein is CASSLEPERADTQYF.

The chain uses TRBV4-3 and TRBJ2-5; D uncertain. This CDR3 spans 15 amino acids. The V and J ends lost 0 bases and 2 bases respectively, with 10 bases between them. Germline CDR1 reads LGHNA; CDR2 reads YSLEER. CDR3 in DNA: TGCGCCAGCAGCCAAGATCCGGCTACGCAAGAGACCCAGTACTTC. Translating gives CASSQDPATQETQYF.

Notes on this clonotype: This CDR3 is missing its conserved last phenylalanine or tryptophan, likely due to a read error. The rearrangement joins TRBV12-3 or TRBV12-4 to TRBJ2-5, with 7 nucleotides matching TRBD1. The CDR3 loop spans 15 amino acids. The V gene end was trimmed by 8 bases and the J gene end by 0 bases; junction bases not matched to a gene: 9. The CDR3, as DNA: TGTGCCAGCGCGACAGGGCCACCCTACCAAGAGACCCAGTACATC. Encoded protein: CASATGPPYQETQYI.

The chain combines TRBV27 with TRBJ1-3; D is ambiguous. Germline CDR1 and CDR2: MNHEY and SMNVEV (reference sequence). The CDR3 has 16 amino acids. V lost 6 bases and J 0 bases, leaving 15 bases between the germline ends. CDR3 nucleotide sequence: TGTGCCAGCAGCCCCAACGGTTTGGTCTCTGGAAACACCATATATTTT. It specifies CASSPNGLVSGNTIYF.

The chain joins TRBV7-3 to TRBJ2-3; weak D call: TRBD1 (6 bases). This CDR3 has 18 amino acids. Germline assignment: CDR1 SGHTA and CDR2 FQGTGA. V was shortened by 2 bases and J by 1 base, with 19 bases between the two germline ends. DNA of the CDR3: TGTGCCAGCAGCTTAGGGTTTAGAGAAGGGGGTCGCACAGATACGCAGTATTTT. Residues: CASSLGFREGGRTDTQYF.

CDR3 loop: CASSQGINTDTQYF. CDR3 in DNA: TGTGCCAGCAGCCAGGGGATTAACACAGATACGCAGTATTTT. The chain combines TRBV12-3 or TRBV12-4 with TRBJ2-3, with D possibly matching TRBD1 (6 bases). Trimming shortened V by 6 bases and J by 2 bases, and 12 bases separated the two germline ends. This CDR3 region has 14 residues.

This clonotype was observed once. The chain couples TRBV7-6 to TRBJ2-7, with D possibly matching TRBD1 (7 bases). The CDR3 is 15 amino acids. The V gene's germline CDR1 is SGHVS and CDR2 FNYEAQ. Deletions cut 1 base from V and 2 bases from J, with 12 bases between. The CDR3 coding sequence is TGTGCCAGCAGCTTAGAGGAGGGGGCAGCCTACGAGCAGTACTTC. Protein product: CASSLEEGAAYEQYF.

This clonotype was counted only a few times. The chain couples TRBV10-3 to TRBJ2-7; D may be TRBD2 (6 bases). The CDR3 has 16 residues. The V end was cut by 2 bases, the J end by 2 bases, with 16 bases between. Germline V lookup: CDR1 ENHRY, CDR2 SYGVKD. The CDR3 reads CAISEAGRNQAYEQYF. CDR3 bases: TGTGCCATCAGTGAGGCGGGACGGAACCAAGCCTACGAGCAGTACTTC.

V is TRBV20-1 and J is TRBJ1-6; no firm D call. Germline CDR1 and CDR2: DFQATT and SNEGSKA (reference sequence). The CDR3 length is 14 residues. V was pared by 7 bases and J by 1 base, with 11 bases between. The CDR3 here is CSGKEDSYNSPLHF. CDR3 bases: TGCAGTGGTAAGGAGGATTCCTATAATTCACCCCTCCACTTT.

The chain has TRBV29-1 and TRBJ1-2; D remains ambiguous. The germline V gene encodes CDR1 SQVTM and CDR2 ANQGSEA. Trimming shortened V by 5 bases and J by 2 bases, and 9 bases separated the two germline ends. The CDR3 has 12 amino acids. In DNA form, the CDR3 reads TGCAGCGTTCAGGCACGGAACTATGGCTACACCTTC. Amino acid sequence: CSVQARNYGYTF.

This clonotype was seen a few times. The chain recombines TRBV12-3 or TRBV12-4 with TRBJ2-2; the match to TRBD1 covers 7 bases. V lost 6 bases to trimming and J lost 0 bases; unmatched junction nucleotides: 4. The CDR3 loop spans 15 amino acids. The CDR3 reads CASRRDSANTGELFF. The DNA of the CDR3 is TGTGCCAGCAGACGGGACAGCGCGAACACCGGGGAGCTGTTTTTT.

CDR3 DNA: TGTGCCAGCAGCGCCTCACCTTTGGGCACTGAAGCTTTCTTT. This gives the protein CASSASPLGTEAFF. This chain connects TRBV9 to TRBJ1-1; no firm D call. From germline, CDR1 is SGDLS and CDR2 YYNGEE. The V end lost 3 bases, the J end lost 4 bases, and 13 bases lay between the germline ends. This CDR3 contains 14 residues.